The T cell receptor beta chain under discussion was sequenced for a study of beta chain features in type 1 diabetes. Study-level findings and limits: Researchers could not determine here whether HLA type influences TCRB rearrangement. Over-representation of high TCR-expressing cells was a possible consequence of cDNA sequencing. TCRB CDR3s from Type 1 diabetes patients were moderately but significantly shorter in all four CD4+ subsets. Compared to healthy donors, patients appeared to have naive, central memory and Treg TCRB repertoires that were more alike.

This CDR3 is 14 amino acids long. The V gene end was trimmed by 3 bases and the J gene end by 12 bases; junction bases not matched to a gene: 14. Germline V CDR1 and CDR2: GTSNPN, SVGIG (reference sequence). Every bit of the isolated RNA underwent reverse transcription, so sequencing read expressed TCRB transcripts. Sequenced by immunoSEQ multiplex PCR; TCRdb stores in-frame clones only, minus some. The sample lists roughly 330,000 clones, about 14% seen once, with 0.015% in the top ten. The sample holds a few counts of this clone. Its antigen is not known. The single heparinised draw taken from each donor contained roughly 100 mL of blood on average.

The receptor comes from a young woman with type 1 diabetes. The chain employs TRBV30 and TRBJ2-1, with TRBD2 identical over 7 bases. Sequenced sample: naive CD4+ T cells from blood. For the CDR3, the DNA is TGTGCCTGGAGCACGACGGGGACTACGGCGTGGCAGTTCTTC. It codes for CAWSTTGTTAWQFF.